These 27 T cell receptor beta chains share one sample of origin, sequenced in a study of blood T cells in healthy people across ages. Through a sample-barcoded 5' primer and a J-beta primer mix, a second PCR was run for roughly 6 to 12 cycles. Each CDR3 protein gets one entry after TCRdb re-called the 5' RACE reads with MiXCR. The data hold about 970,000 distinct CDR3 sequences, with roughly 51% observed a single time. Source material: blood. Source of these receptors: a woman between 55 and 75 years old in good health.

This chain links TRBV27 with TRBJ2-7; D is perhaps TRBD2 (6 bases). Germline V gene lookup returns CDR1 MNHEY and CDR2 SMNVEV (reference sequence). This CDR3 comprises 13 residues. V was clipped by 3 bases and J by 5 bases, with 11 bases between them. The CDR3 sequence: CASSLGRYNEQYF. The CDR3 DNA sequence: TGTGCCAGCAGTTTGGGGAGGTACAACGAGCAGTACTTC.

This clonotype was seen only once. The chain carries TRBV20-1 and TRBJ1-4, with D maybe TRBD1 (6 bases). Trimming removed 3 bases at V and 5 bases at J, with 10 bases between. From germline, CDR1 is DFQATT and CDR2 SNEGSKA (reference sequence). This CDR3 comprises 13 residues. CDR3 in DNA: TGCAGTGCTAGGACAGGCTACAATGAAAAACTGTTTTTT. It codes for CSARTGYNEKLFF.

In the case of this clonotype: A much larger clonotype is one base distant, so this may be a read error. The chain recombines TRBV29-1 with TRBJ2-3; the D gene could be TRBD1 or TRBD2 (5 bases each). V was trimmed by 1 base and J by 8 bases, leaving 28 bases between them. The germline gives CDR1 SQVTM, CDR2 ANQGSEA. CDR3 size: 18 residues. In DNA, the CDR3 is TGCAGCGTTGAAGGGGCTCGGGGCCAGAGCGCCGGCACGGGTACGCAGTATTTT. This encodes CSVEGARGQSAGTGTQYF.

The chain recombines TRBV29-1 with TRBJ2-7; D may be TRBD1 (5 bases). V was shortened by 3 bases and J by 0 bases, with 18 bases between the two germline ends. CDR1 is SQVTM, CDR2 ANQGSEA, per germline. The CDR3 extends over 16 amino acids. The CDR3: CSVDLIQALFSYEQYF. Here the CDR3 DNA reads TGCAGCGTTGATCTGATACAGGCCCTATTCTCCTACGAGCAGTACTTC.

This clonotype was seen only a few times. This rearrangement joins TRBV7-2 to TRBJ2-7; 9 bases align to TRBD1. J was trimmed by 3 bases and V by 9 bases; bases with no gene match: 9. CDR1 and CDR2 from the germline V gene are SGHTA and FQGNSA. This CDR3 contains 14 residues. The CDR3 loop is CASSHDRGSYEQYF. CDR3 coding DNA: TGTGCCAGTAGCCATGACAGGGGGAGCTACGAGCAGTACTTC.

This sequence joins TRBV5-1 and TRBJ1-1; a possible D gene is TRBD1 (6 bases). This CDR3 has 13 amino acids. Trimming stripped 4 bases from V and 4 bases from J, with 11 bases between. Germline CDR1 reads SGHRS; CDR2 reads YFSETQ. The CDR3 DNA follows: TGCGCCAGCAGCGTGGTGGGGGCCACTGAAGCTTTCTTT. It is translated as CASSVVGATEAFF.

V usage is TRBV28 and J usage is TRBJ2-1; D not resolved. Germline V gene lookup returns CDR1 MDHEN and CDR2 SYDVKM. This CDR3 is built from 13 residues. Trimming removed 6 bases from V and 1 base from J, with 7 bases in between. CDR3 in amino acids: CASRQHSYNEQFF. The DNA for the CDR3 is TGTGCCAGCAGACAGCATTCCTACAATGAGCAGTTCTTC.

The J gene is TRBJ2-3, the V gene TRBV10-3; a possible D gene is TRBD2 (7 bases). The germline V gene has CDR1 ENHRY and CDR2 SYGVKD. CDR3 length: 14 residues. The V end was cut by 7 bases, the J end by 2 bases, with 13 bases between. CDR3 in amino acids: CAIKGGGPTDTQYF. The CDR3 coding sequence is TGTGCCATCAAGGGGGGAGGGCCCACAGATACGCAGTATTTT.

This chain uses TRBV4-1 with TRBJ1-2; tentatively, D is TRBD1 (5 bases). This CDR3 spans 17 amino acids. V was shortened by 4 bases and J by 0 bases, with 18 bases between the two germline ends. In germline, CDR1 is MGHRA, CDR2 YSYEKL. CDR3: CASSRVAVLGPNYGYTF. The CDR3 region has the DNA TGCGCCAGCAGCCGGGTTGCTGTTTTGGGGCCTAACTATGGCTACACCTTC.

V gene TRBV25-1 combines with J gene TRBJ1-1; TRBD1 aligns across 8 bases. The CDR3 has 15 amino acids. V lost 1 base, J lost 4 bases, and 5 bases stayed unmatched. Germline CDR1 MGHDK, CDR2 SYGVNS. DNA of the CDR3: TGTGCCAGCAGTGAATCGACAGGGGCTGGCACTGAAGCTTTCTTT. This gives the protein CASSESTGAGTEAFF.

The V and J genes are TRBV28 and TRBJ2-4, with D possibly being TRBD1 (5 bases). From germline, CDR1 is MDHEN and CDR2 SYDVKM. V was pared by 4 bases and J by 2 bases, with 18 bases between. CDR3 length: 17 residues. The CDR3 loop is CASSSRRGGISKNIQYF. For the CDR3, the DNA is TGTGCCAGCAGTTCCCGTAGGGGTGGGATTTCCAAAAACATTCAGTACTTC.

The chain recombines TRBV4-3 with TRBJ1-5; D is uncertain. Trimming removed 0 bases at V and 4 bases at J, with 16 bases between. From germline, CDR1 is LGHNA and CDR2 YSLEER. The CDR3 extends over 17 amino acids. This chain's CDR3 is CASSQDLLVGPNQPQHF. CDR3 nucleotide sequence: TGCGCCAGCAGCCAAGATCTCCTAGTAGGACCAAATCAGCCCCAGCATTTT.

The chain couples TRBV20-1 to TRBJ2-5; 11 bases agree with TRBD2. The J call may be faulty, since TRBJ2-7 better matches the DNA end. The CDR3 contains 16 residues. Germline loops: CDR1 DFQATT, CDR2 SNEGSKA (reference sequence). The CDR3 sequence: CSASTSGRVGAYEQYF. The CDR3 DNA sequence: TGCAGTGCTAGTACTAGCGGGAGAGTAGGGGCCTACGAGCAGTACTTC.

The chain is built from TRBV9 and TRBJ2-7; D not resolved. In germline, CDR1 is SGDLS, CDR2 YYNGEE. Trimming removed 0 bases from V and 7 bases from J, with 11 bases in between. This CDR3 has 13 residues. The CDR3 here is CASSVGPQNEQYF. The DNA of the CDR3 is TGTGCCAGCAGCGTAGGGCCGCAGAATGAGCAGTACTTC.

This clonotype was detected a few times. The CDR3 coding sequence is TGTGCCAGCACCCAAGCGGGGGAGACCCAGTACTTC. Protein: CASTQAGETQYF. The chain employs TRBV6-2 or TRBV6-3 and TRBJ2-5; the match to TRBD2 covers 7 bases. The germline V gene encodes CDR1 MNHEY and CDR2 SVGEGT. The CDR3 is 12 amino acids. Trimming cost V 7 bases and J 5 bases; bases outside gene matches: 4.

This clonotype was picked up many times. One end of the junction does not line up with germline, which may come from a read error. Here the CDR3 reads CASSLARASGANVLTF. CDR3 sequence (DNA): TGTGCCAGCAGTTTAGCCCGGGCCTCGGGGGCCAACGTCCTGACTTTC. V usage is TRBV11-2 and J usage is TRBJ2-6; D is ambiguous. Germline CDR1 reads SGHAT; CDR2 reads FQNNGV. The length of the CDR3 is 16 residues.

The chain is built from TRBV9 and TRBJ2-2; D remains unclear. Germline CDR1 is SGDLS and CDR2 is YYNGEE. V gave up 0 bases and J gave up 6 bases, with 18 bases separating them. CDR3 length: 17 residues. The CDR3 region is CASSVAGMAPRPGELFF. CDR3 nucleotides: TGTGCCAGCAGCGTAGCGGGCATGGCGCCTCGGCCCGGGGAGCTGTTTTTT.

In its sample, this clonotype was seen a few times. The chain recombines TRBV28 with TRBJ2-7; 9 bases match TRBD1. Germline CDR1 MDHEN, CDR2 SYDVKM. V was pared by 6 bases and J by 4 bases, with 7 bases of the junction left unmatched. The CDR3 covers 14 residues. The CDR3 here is CASRPPGQGYEQYF. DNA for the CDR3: TGTGCCAGCAGGCCACCGGGACAGGGATACGAGCAGTACTTC.

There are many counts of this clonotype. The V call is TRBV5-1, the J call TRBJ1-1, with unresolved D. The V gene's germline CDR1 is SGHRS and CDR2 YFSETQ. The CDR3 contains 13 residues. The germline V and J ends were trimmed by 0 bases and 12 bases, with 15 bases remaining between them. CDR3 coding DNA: TGCGCCAGCAGCTTGGATAGTTTAAGTATGACTTTCTTT. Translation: CASSLDSLSMTFF.

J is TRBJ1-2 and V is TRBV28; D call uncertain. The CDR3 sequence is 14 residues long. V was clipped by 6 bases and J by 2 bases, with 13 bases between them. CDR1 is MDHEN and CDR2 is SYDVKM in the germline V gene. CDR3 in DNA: TGTGCCAGCAGGCTACTAGGACCGAACTATGGCTACACCTTC. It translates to CASRLLGPNYGYTF.

The CDR3 DNA sequence: TGTGCCAGCAGCTTAGTTGGCAGCGGCCCTAGAGAGCAGTACTTC. Protein sequence: CASSLVGSGPREQYF. The chain has TRBV7-2 and TRBJ2-7, with a weak D call TRBD2 (5 bases). This CDR3 comprises 15 residues. Trimming took off 1 base at V and 7 bases at J, with 17 bases between the two ends. From germline, CDR1 is SGHTA and CDR2 FQGNSA.

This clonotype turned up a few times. CDR3: CASSKRTKRDTQYF. The CDR3 DNA reads TGTGCCAGCAGCAAACGGACGAAACGAGATACGCAGTATTTT. The rearrangement uses TRBV21-1 and TRBJ2-3. TRBV21-1 is recorded as a pseudogene. The CDR3 is 14 residues long.

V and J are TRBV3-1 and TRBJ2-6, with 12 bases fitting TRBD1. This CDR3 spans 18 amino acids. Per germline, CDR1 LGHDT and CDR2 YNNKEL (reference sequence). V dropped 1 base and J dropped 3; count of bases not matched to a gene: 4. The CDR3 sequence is CASSQAGQGASGANVLTF. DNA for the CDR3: TGTGCCAGCAGCCAAGCGGGACAGGGGGCAAGTGGGGCCAACGTCCTGACTTTC.

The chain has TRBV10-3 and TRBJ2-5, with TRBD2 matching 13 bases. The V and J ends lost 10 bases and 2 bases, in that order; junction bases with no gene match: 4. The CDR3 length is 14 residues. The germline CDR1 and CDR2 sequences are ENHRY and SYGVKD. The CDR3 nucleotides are TGTGCCACTTCGGGACTAGCGGGACAAGAGACCCAGTACTTC. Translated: CATSGLAGQETQYF.

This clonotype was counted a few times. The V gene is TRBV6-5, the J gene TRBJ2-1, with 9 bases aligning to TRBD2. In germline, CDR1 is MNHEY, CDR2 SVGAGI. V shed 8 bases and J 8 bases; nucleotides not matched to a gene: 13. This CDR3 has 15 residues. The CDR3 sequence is CASLSFSGSLDEQFF. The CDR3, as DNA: TGTGCCAGCCTATCCTTTAGCGGGAGTTTGGATGAGCAGTTCTTC.

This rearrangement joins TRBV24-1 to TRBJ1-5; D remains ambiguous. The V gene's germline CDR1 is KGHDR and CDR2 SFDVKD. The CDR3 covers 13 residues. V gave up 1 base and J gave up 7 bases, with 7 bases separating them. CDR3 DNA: TGTGCCACCAGTGATTTAGATGGGCAGCCCCAGCATTTT. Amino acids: CATSDLDGQPQHF.

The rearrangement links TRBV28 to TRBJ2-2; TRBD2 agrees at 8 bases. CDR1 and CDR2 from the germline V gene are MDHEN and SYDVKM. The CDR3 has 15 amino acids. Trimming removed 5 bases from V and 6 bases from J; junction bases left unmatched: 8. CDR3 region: CASSPQREWAGELFF. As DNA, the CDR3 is TGTGCCAGCAGTCCTCAGCGGGAGTGGGCCGGGGAGCTGTTTTTT.